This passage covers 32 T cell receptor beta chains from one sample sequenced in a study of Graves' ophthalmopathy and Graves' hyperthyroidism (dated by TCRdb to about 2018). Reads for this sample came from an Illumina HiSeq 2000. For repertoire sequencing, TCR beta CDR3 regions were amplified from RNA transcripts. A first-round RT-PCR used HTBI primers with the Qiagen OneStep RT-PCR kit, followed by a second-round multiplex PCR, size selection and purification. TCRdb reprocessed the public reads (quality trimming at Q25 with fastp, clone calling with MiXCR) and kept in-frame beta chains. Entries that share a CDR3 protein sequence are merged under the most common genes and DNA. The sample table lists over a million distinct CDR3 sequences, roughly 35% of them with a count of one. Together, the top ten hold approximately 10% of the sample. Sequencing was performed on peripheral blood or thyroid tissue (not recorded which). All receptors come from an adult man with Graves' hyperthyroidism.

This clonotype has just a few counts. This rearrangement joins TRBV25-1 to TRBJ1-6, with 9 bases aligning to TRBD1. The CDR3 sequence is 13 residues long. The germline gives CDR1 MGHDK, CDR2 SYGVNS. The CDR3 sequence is CARETGGNSPLHF. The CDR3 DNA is TGTGCTAGAGAGACAGGGGGGAATTCACCCCTCCACTTT.

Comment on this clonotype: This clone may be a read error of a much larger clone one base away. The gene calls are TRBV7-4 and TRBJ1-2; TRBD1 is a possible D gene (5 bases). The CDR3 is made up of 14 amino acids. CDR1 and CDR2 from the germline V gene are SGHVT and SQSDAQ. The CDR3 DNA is TGTGCCAGCAGCTTAGCCTGGACACTCGATGGCCACACCTTC. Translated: CASSLAWTLDGHTF.

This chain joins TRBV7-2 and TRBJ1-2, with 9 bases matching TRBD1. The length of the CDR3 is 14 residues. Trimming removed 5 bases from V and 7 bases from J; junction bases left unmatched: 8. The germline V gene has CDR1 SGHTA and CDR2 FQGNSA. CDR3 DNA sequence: TGTGCCAGCAGCCCCGGGGACAGGGTGTCTGGCTACACCTTC. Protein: CASSPGDRVSGYTF.

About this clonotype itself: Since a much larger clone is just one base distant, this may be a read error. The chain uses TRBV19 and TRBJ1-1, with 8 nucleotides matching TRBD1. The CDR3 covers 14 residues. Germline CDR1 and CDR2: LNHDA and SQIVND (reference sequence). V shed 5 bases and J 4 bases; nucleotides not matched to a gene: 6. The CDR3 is CASSVTGESTEAFF. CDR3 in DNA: TGTGCCAGTAGTGTGACAGGGGAGAGCACTGAAGCTTTCTTT.

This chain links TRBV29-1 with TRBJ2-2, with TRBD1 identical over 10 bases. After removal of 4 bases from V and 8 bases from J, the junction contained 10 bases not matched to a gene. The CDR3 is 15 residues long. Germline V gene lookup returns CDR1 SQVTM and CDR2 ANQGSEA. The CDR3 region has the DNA TGCAGCGTTGGTTATCCGGGACAGGGGCATGGGGAGCTGTTTTTT. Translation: CSVGYPGQGHGELFF.

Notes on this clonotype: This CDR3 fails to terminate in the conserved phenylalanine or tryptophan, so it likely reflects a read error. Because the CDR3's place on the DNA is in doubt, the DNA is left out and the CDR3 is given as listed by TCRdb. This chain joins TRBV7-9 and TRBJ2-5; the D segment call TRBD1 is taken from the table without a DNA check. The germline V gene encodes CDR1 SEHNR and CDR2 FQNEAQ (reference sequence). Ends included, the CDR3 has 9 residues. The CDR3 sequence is CASSPGQSY.

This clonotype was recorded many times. CDR3 coding DNA: TGCGCCAGCAGCCAAGCCCGGGGGCCCTACGAGCAGTACTTC. Protein product: CASSQARGPYEQYF. The rearrangement joins TRBV4-3 to TRBJ2-7, with D perhaps being TRBD1 or TRBD2 (6 bases each). The CDR3 length is 14 residues. Germline V CDR1 and CDR2: LGHNA, YSLEER. Trimming took 1 base from V and 2 from J, leaving 9 bases between them.

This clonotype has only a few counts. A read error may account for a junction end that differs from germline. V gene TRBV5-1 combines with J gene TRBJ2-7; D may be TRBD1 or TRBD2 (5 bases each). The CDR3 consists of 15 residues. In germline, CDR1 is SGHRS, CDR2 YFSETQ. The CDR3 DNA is TGCGCCAGCAGCTTGTCCGGGACCGGCTCCTACGAGCATTACTTC. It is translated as CASSLSGTGSYEHYF.

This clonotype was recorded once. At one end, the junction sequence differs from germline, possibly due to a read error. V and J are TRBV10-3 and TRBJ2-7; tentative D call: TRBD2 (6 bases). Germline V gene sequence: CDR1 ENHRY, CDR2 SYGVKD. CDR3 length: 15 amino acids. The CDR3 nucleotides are TGTGCCATCAGGCGGGACCGCACCGGGGCCGGGGAGCTGTACTTC. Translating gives CAIRRDRTGAGELYF.

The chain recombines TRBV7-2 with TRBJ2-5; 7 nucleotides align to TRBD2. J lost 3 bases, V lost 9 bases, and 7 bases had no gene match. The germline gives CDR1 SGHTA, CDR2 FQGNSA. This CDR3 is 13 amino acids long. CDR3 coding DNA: TGTGCCAGTTCTACCCGGGGGGAAGAGACCCAGTACTTC. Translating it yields CASSTRGEETQYF.

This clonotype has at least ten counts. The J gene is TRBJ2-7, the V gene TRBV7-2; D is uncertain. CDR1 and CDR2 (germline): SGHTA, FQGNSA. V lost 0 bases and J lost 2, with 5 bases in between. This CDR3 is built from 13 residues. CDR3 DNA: TGTGCCAGCAGCTTAGCCCCGACCTACGAGCAGTACTTC. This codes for CASSLAPTYEQYF.

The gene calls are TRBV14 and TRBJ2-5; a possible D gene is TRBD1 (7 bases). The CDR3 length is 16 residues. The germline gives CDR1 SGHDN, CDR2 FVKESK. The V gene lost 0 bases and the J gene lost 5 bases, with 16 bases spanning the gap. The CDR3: CASSQEDRPGVETQYF. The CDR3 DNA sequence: TGTGCCAGCAGCCAAGAGGACAGGCCGGGGGTGGAGACCCAGTACTTC.

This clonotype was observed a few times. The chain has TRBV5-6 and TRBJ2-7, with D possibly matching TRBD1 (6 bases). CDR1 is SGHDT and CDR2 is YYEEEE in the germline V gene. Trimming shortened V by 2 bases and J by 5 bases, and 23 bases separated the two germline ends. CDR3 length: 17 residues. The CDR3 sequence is CASSLGLAGEIGNEQYF. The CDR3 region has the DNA TGTGCCAGCAGCTTAGGGTTGGCAGGGGAGATTGGCAACGAGCAGTACTTC.

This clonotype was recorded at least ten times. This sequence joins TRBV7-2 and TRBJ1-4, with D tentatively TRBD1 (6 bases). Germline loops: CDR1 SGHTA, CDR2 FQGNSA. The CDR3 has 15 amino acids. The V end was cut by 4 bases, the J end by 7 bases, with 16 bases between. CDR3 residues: CASSSAQGGSEKLFF. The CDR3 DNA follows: TGTGCCAGCAGCTCCGCACAGGGTGGAAGTGAAAAACTGTTTTTT.

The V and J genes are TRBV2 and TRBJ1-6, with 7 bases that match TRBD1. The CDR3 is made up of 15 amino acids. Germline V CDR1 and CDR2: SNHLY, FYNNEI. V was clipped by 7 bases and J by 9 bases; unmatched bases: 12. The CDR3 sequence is CASTPVGQRGSPLHF. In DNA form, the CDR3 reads TGTGCCAGCACCCCGGTGGGACAGCGAGGTTCACCCCTCCACTTT. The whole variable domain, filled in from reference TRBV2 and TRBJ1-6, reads EPEVTQTPSHQVTQMGQEVILRCVPISNHLYFYWYRQILGQKVEFLVSFYNNEISEKSEIFDDQFSVERPDGSNFTLKIRSTKLEDSAMYFCASTPVGQRGSPLHFGNGTRLTVT.

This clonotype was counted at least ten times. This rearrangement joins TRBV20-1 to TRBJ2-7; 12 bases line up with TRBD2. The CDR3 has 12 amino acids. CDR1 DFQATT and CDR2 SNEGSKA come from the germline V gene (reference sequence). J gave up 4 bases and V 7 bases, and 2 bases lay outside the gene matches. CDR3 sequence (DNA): TGCAGTGGTGGGACTAGCGGGTACGAGCAGTACTTC. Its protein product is CSGGTSGYEQYF.

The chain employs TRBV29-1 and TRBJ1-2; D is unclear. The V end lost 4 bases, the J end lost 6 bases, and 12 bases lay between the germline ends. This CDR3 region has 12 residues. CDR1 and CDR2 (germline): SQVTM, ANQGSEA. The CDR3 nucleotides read TGCAGCGTTGTTCCAAGGGAGGATGGCTACACCTTC. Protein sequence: CSVVPREDGYTF.

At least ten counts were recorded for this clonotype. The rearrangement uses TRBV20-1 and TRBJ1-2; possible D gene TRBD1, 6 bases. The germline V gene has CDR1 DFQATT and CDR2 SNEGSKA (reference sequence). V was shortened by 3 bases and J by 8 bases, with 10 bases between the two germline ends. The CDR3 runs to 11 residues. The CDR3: CSARRGLGYTF. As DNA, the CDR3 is TGCAGTGCTAGGAGGGGGTTAGGCTACACCTTC.

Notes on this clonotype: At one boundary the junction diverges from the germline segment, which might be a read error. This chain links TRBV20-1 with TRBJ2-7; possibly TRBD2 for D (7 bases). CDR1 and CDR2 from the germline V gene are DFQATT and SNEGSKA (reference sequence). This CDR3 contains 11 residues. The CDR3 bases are TGCGGTGCTAGGGGGGGTTACGAGCAGTACTTC. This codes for CGARGGYEQYF.

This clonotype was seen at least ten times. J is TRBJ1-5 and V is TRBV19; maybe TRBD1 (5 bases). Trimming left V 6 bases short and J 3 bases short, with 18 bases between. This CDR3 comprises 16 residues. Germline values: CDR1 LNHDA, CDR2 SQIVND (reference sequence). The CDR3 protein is CASREGDSDFNQPQHF. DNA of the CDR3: TGTGCCAGTAGGGAGGGAGACAGTGACTTCAATCAGCCCCAGCATTTT.

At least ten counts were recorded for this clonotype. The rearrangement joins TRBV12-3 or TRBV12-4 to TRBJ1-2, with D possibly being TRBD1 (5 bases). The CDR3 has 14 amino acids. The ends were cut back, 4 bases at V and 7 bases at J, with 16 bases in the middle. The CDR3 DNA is TGTGCCAGCAGTTCAAGGCGGGACGGTCGTGGCTACACCTTC. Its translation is CASSSRRDGRGYTF.

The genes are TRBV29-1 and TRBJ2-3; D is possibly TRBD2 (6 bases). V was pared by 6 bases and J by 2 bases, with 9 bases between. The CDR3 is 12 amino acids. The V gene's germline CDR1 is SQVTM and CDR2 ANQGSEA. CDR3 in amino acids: CSVGRDTDTQYF. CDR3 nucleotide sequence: TGCAGCGTGGGGCGGGACACAGATACGCAGTATTTT.

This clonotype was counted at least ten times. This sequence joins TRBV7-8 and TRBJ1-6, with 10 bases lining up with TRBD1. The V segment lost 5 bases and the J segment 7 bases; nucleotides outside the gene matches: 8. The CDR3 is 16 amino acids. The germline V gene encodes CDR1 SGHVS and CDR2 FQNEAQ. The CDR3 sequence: CASSTRPGQGNSPLHF. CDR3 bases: TGTGCCAGCAGCACAAGACCGGGACAGGGGAATTCACCCCTCCACTTT.

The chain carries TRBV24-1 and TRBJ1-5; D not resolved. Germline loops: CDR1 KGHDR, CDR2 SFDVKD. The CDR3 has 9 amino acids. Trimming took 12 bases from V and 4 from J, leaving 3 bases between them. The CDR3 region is CALNQPQHF. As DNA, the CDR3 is TGTGCCCTGAATCAGCCCCAGCATTTT.

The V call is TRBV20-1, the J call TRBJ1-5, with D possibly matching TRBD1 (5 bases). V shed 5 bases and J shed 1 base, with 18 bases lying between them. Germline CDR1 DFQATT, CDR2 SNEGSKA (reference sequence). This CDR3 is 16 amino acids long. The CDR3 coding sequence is TGCAGTGCTGGATGGGGCCCCCCAATGAGCAATCAGCCCCAGCATTTT. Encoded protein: CSAGWGPPMSNQPQHF.

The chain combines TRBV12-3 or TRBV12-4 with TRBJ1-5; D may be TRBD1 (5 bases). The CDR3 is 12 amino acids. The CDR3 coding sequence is TGTGTCAGGCAGGGCTTCAATCAGCCCCAGCATTTT. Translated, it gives CVRQGFNQPQHF.

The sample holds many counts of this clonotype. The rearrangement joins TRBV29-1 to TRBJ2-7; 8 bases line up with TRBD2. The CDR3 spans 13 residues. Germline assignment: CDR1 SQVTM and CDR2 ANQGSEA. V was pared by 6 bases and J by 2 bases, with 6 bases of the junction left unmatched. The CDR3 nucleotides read TGCAGCGTCGAAACGGGAGGGCCCTACGAGCAGTACTTC. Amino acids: CSVETGGPYEQYF.

CDR3 sequence: CAWSASRTGVNSPLHF. The DNA of the CDR3 is TGTGCCTGGAGTGCCAGCCGGACAGGGGTTAATTCACCCCTCCACTTT. The rearrangement uses TRBV30 and TRBJ1-6; 9 bases agree with TRBD1. CDR1 is GTSNPN, CDR2 SVGIG, per germline (reference sequence). The CDR3 loop spans 16 amino acids. The V and J ends lost 1 base and 6 bases, in that order; junction bases with no gene match: 7.

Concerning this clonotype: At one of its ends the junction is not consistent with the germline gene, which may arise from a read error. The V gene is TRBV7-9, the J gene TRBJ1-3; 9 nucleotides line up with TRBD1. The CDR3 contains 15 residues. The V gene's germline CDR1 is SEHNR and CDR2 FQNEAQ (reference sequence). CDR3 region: CASLSGQGSGDTIYF. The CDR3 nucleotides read TGTGCCAGCCTCTCGGGACAGGGCAGTGGAGACACCATATATTTT.

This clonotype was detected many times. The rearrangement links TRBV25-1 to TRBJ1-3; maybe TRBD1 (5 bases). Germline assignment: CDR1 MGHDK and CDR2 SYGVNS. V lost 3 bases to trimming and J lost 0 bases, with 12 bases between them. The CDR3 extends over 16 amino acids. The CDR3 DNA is TGTGCCAGCAGTGATACCAGGGCCTACTCTGGAAACACCATATATTTT. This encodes CASSDTRAYSGNTIYF. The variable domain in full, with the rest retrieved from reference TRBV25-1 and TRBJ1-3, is EADIYQTPRYLVIGTGKKITLECSQTMGHDKMYWYQQDPGMELHLIHYSYGVNSTEKGDLSSESTVSRIRTEHFPLTLESARPSHTSQYLCASSDTRAYSGNTIYFGEGSWLTVV.

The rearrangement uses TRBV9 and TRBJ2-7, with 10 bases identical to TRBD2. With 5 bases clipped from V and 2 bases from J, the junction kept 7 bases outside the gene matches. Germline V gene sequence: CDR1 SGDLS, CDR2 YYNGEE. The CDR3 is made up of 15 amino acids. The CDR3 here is CASRTETSGTYEQYF. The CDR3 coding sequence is TGTGCCAGCAGGACCGAAACTAGCGGGACCTACGAGCAGTACTTC.

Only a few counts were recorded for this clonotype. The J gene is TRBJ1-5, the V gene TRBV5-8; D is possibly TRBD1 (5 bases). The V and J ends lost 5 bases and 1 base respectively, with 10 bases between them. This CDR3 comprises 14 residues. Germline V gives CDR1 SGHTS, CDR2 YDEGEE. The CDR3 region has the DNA TGTGCCAGCAGGGGGGGATTAAGCAATCAGCCCCAGCATTTT. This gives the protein CASRGGLSNQPQHF. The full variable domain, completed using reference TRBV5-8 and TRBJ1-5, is EAGVTQSPTHLIKTRGQQATLRCSPISGHTSVYWYQQALGLGLQFLLWYDEGEERNRGNFPPRFSGRQFPNYSSELNVNALELEDSALYLCASRGGLSNQPQHFGDGTRLSIL.